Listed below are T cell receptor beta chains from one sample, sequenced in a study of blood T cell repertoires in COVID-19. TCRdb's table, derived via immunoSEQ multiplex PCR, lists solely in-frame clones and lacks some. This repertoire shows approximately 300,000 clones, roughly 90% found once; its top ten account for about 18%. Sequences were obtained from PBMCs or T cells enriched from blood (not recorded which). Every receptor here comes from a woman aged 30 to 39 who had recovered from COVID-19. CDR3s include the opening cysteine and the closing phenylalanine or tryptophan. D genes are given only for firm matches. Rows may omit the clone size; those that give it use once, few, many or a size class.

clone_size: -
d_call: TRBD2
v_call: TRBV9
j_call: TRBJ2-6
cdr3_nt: TGTGCCAGCCAGATAGGGAGGGCAATGAAATGCTCTGGGGCCAACGTCCTGACTTTC
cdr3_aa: CASQIGRAMKCSGANVLTF

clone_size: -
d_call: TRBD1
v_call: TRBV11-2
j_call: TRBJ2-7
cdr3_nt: TGTGCCAGCAGCACCGGGACAGGGAGGATCGGATACTTC
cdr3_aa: CASSTGTGRIGYF

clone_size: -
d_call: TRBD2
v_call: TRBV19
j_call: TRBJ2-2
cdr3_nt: TGTGCCAGTAGTCACGGCGGGAGGGCGGGCACCGGGGAGCTGTTTTTT
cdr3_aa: CASSHGGRAGTGELFF

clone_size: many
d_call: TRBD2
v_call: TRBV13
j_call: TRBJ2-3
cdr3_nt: TGTGCCAGCAGCTTAGGCCTAGCGGGGATCACAGATACGCAGTATTTT
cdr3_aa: CASSLGLAGITDTQYF

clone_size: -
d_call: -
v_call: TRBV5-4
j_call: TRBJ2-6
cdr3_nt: TGTGCCAGCAGCGTTAGCGCCAACGTCCTGACTTTC
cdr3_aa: CASSVSANVLTF

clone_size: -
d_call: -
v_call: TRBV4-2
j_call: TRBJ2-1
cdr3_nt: TGTGCCAGCAGCCAAGTTGTTTATCCTGGGGCGTCATACAATGAGCAGTTCTTC
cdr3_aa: CASSQVVYPGASYNEQFF

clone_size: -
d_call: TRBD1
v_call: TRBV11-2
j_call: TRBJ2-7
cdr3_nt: TGTGCCAGCAGTCCGACAGGGGGAGGCCGCTACGAGCAGTACTTC
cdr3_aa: CASSPTGGGRYEQYF

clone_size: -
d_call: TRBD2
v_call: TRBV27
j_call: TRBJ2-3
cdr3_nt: TGTGCCAGCAGTTTGGGACTAGCGGGAGCAGATACGCAGTATTTT
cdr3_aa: CASSLGLAGADTQYF

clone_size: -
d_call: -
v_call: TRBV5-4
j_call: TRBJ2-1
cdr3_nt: TGTGCCAGCAGCTTGGATGGGACTGAACTTTACAATGAGCAGTTCTTC
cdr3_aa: CASSLDGTELYNEQFF

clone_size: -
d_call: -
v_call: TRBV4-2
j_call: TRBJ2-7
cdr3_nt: TGTGCCAGCAGCCAAGCGGTAGGGGGCTACGAGCAGTACTTC
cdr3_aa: CASSQAVGGYEQYF

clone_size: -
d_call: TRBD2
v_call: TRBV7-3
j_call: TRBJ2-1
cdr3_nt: TGTGCCAGCAGCTTAAGACCGATAGCGGGAGGCGGGTACAATGAGCAGTTCTTC
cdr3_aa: CASSLRPIAGGGYNEQFF

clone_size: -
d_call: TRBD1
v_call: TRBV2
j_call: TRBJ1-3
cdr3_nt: TGTGCCAGCAGTGAGGCGACAGGGATTTGGACCATATATTTT
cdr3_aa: CASSEATGIWTIYF

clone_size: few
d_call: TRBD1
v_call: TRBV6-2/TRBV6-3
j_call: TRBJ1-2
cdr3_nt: TGTGCCAGCAGTACCGGGACAGTCTATGGCTACACCTTC
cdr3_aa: CASSTGTVYGYTF

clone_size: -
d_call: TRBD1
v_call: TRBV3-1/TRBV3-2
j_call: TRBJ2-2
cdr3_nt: TGTGCCAGCAGGGCCTGGACAGGGATCGGGGAGCTGTTTTTT
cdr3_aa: CASRAWTGIGELFF

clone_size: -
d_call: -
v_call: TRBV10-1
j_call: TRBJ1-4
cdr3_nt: TGCGCCAGCAGGACAGAAGACCCAGAAAAACTGTTTTTT
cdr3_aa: CASRTEDPEKLFF

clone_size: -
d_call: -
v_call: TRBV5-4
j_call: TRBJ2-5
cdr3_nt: TGTGCCAGCAGCTTGTCAGGTCTAGAGACCCAGTACTTC
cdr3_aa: CASSLSGLETQYF

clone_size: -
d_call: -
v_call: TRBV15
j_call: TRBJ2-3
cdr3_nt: TGTGCCACCAGCAGAGGGGGGACTAGCACAGATACGCAGTATTTT
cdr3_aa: CATSRGGTSTDTQYF

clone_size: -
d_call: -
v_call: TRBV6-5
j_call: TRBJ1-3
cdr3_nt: TGTGCCAGCAGTTACGAGCGAGGAGGAAACACCATATATTTT
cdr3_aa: CASSYERGGNTIYF

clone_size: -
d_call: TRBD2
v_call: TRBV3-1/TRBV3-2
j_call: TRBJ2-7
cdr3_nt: TGTGCCAGCAGCCTTTCTAGCGGGGACTACGAGCAGTACTTC
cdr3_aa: CASSLSSGDYEQYF

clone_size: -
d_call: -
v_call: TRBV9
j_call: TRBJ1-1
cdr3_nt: TGTGCCAGCAGCCCTATCGGGGGGCGCGAAGCTTTCTTT
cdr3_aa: CASSPIGGREAFF

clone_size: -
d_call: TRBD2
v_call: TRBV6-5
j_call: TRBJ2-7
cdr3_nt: TGTGCCAGCAGCCCCCTTGCGGGAGGAAGCGAGCAGTACTTC
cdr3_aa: CASSPLAGGSEQYF

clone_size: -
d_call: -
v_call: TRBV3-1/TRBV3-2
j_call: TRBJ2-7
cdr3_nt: TGTGCCAGCAGCCAAGCCGGCAGGGATTACGAGCAGTACTTC
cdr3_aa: CASSQAGRDYEQYF

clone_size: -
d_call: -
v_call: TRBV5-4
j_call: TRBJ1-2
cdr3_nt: TGTGCCAGCAGCGGAGGATCAGCTAACTATGGCTACACCTTC
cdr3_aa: CASSGGSANYGYTF

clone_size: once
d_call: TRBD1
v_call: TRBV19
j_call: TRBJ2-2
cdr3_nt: TGTGCCGGCCTGACAGGGAATGGGGCCGGGGAGCTGTTTTTT
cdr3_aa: CAGLTGNGAGELFF

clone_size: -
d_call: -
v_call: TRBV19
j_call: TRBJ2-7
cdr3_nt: TGTGCCAGTAGTTTTGGTAGTTCCTACGAGCAGTACTTC
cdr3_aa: CASSFGSSYEQYF

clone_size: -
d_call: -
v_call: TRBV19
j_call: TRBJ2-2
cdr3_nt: TGTGCCAGTAGTAGGCCGAAGATTTTGATCGGGGAGCTGTTTTTT
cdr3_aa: CASSRPKILIGELFF

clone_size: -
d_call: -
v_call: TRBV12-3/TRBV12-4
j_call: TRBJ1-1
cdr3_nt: TGTGCCAGCAGTTATACAGGGAGAGCTGAAGCTTTCTTT
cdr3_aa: CASSYTGRAEAFF

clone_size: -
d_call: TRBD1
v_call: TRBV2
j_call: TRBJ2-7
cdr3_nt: TGTGCCAGCAGTGAAAGCAGTGTGGCAGGGGGCTACGAGCAGTACTTC
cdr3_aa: CASSESSVAGGYEQYF

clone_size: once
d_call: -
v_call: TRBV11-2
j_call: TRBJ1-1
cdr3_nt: TGTGCCAGCAGCTTAGGGCTGAACACTGAAGCTTTCTTT
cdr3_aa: CASSLGLNTEAFF

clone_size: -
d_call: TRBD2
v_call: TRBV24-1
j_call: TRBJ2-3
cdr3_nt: TGTGCCACCAGTGATCCCGGACTAGCGGGAGGTATAGATACGCAGTATTTT
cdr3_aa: CATSDPGLAGGIDTQYF

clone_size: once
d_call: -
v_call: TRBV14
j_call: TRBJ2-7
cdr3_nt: TGTGCCAGCAGCCAAGATGGTGGACACCGGGTTTACGAGCAGTACTTC
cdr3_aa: CASSQDGGHRVYEQYF

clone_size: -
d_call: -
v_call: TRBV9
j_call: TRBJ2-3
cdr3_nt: TGTGCCAGCAGCCCAATACTGAGCACAGATACGCAGTATTTT
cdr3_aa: CASSPILSTDTQYF

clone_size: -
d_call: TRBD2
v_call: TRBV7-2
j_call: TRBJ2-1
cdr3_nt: TGTGCCAGCAGCCCAATACTAGCGGGAGTAGGGAATGAGCAGTTCTTC
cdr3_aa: CASSPILAGVGNEQFF

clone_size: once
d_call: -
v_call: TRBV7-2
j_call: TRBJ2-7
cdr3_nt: TGTGCCAGCAGCTTTAGTGGTAGCGGCTACGAGCAGTACTTC
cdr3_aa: CASSFSGSGYEQYF

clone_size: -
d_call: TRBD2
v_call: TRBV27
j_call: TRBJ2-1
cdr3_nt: TGTGCCAGCAGTTTAAGCGGGAGGGCCGGTAATGAGCAGTTCTTC
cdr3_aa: CASSLSGRAGNEQFF

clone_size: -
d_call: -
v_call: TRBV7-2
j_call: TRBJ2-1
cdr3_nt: TGTGCCAGCAGCCCCCCCGGACTTGTTGACGAGCAGTTCTTC
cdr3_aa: CASSPPGLVDEQFF

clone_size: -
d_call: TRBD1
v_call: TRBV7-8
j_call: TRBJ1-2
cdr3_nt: TGTGCCAGCAGCTCTATGGTGGACAGGCTGCATGGCTACACCTTC
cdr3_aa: CASSSMVDRLHGYTF

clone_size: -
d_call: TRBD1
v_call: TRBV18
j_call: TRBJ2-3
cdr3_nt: TGTGCCAACGGACAGGGGGTCACAGATACGCAGTATTTT
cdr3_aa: CANGQGVTDTQYF

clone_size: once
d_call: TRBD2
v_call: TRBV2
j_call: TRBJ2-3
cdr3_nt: TGTGCCAGCAGTGATCGGCTAGCGGGGGCCAGCACAGATACGCAGTATTTT
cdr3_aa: CASSDRLAGASTDTQYF

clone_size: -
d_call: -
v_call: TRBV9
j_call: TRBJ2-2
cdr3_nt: TGTGCCAGCAGCGTAGTATCGTGGAATACAGGCACCGGGGAGCTGTTTTTT
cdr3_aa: CASSVVSWNTGTGELFF

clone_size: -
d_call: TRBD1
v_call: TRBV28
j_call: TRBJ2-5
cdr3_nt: TGTGCCAGCAGGACCGGACAGGGGGCCGGAGAGACCCAGTACTTC
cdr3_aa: CASRTGQGAGETQYF

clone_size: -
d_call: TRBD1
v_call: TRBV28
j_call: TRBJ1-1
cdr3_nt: TGTGCCAGCAGTCATACGACAGGGGTTGGGAACACTGAAGCTTTCTTT
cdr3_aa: CASSHTTGVGNTEAFF

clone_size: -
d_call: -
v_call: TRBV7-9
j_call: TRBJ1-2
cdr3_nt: TGTGCCAGCAGCCCGGGGGTGGGAGCTAACTATGGCTACACCTTC
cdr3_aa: CASSPGVGANYGYTF

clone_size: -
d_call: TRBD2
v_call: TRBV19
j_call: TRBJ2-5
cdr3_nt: TGTGCCAGTAGTATTTCAGCGGGAGGGACCCAGTACTTC
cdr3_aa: CASSISAGGTQYF

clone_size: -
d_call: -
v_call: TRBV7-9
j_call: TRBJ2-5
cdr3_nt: TGTGCCAGCAGCTTAGCTAACCCGGGACAAGGAGAGACCCAGTACTTC
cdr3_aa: CASSLANPGQGETQYF

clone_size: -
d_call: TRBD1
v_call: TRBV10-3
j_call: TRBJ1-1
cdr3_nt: TGTGCCATCAGTGAGTCCCCCCTCGGGACAGGGGGCGAAGAGGACACTGAAGCTTTCTTT
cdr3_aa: CAISESPLGTGGEEDTEAFF

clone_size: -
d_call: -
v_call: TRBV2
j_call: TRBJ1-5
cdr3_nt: TGTGCCAGCAGTGAACTGGGGGCGAGACAGCCCCAGCATTTT
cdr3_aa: CASSELGARQPQHF

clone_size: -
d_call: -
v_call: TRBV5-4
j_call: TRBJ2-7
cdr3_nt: TGTGCCAGCAGCCAAAAACAGAACTACGAGCAGTACTTC
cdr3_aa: CASSQKQNYEQYF

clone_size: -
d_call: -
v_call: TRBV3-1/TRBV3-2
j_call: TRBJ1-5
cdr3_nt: TGTGCCAGCAGCCAAGGGTTGCAGAGCAATCAGCCCCAGCATTTT
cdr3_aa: CASSQGLQSNQPQHF